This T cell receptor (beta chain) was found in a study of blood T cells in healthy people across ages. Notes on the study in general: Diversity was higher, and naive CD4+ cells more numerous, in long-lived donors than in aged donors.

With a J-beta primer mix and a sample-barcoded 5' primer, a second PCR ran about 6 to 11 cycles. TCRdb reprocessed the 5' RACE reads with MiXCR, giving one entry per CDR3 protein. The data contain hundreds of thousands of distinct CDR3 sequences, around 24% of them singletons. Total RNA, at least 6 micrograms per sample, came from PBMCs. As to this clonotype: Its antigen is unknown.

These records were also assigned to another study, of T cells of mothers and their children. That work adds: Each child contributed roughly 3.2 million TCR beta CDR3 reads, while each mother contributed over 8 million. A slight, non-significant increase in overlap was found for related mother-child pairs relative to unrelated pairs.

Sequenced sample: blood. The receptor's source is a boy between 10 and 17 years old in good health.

The CDR3 protein is CASSPMTSGQETQYF. The CDR3 nucleotides are TGTGCCAGCAGCCCGATGACTAGCGGCCAAGAGACCCAGTACTTC. J is TRBJ2-5 and V is TRBV6-1; 9 bases fit TRBD2. The CDR3 is 15 residues long. With 6 bases clipped from V and 1 base from J, the junction kept 6 bases outside the gene matches. Looked up from germline, CDR1 is MNHNS and CDR2 is SASEGT.